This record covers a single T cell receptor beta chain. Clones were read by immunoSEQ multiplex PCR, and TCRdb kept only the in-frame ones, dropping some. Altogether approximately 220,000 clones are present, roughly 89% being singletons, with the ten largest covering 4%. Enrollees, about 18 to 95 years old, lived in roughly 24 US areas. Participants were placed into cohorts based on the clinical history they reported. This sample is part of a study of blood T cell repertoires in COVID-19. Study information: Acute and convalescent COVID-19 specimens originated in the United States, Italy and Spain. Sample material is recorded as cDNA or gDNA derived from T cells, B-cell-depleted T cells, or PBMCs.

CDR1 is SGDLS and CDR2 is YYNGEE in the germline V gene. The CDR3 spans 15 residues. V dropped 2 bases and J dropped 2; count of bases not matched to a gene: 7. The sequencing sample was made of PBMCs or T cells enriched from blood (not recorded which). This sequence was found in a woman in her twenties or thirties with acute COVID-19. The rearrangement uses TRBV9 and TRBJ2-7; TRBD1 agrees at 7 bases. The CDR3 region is CASSVRTGPAYEQYF. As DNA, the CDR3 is TGTGCCAGCAGCGTCAGGACAGGACCAGCCTACGAGCAGTACTTC.